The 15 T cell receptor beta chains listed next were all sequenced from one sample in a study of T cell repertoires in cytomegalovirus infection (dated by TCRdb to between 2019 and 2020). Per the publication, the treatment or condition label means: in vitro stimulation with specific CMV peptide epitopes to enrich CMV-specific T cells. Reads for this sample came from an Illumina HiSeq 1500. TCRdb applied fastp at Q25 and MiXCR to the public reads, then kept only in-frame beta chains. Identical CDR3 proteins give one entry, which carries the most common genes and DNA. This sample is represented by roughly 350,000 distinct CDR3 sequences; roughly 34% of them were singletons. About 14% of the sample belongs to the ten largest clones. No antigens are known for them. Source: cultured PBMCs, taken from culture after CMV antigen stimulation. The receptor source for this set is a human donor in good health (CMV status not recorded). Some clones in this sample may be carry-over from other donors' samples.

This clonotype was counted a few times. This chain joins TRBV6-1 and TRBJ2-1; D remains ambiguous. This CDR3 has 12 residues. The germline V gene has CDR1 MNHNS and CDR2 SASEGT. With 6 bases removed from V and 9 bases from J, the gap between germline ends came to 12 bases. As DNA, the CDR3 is TGTGCCAGCAGCCCGAACCCCAGTGAGCAGTTCTTC. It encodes CASSPNPSEQFF.

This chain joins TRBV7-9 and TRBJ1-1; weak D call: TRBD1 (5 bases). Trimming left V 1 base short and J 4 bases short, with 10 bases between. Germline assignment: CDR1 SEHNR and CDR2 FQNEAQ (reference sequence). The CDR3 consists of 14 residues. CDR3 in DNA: TGTGCCAGCAGCTTAGTTAGGGGAACCACTGAAGCTTTCTTT. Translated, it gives CASSLVRGTTEAFF.

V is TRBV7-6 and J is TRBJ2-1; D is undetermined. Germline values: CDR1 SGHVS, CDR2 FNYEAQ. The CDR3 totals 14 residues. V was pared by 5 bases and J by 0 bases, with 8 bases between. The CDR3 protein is CASSPSFSYNEQFF. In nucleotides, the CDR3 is TGTGCCAGCAGCCCAAGTTTCTCCTACAATGAGCAGTTCTTC.

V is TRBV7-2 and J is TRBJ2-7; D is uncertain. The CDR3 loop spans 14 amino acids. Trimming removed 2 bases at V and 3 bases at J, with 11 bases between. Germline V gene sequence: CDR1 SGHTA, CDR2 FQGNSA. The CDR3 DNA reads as TGTGCCAGCAGCTTAAGTAGGTCGGTCTACGAGCAGTACTTC. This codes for CASSLSRSVYEQYF.

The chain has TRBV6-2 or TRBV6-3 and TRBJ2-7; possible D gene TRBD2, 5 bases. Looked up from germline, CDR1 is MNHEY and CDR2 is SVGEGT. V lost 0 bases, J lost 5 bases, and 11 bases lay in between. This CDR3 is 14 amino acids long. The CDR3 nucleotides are TGTGCCAGCAGTTACTCGGCGGGTACGAACGAGCAGTACGTC. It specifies CASSYSAGTNEQYV.

The CDR3 nucleotides are TGTGCCAGCAGTGCGAAACAGAACACCGGGGAGCTGTTTTTT. Its protein is CASSAKQNTGELFF. The rearrangement joins TRBV25-1 to TRBJ2-2; D is unresolved. CDR3 length: 14 residues. Germline V CDR1 and CDR2: MGHDK, SYGVNS. Deletions cut 4 bases from V and 1 base from J, with 7 bases between.

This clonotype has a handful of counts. CDR3 protein: CASIRSGNTEAFF. CDR3 coding DNA: TGTGCCAGCATTAGGTCAGGGAACACTGAAGCTTTCTTT. This rearrangement joins TRBV12-3 or TRBV12-4 to TRBJ1-1, with D unresolved. The CDR3 is 13 amino acids. V was shortened by 7 bases and J by 1 base, with 10 bases between the two germline ends.

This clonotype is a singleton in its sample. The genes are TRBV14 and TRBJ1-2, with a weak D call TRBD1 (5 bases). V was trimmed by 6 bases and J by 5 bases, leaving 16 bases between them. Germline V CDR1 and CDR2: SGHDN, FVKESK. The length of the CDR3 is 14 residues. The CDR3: CASSRQGMGYGYTF. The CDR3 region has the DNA TGTGCCAGCAGTCGGCAGGGAATGGGGTATGGCTACACCTTC. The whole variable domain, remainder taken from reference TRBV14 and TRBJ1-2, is EAGVTQFPSHSVIEKGQTVTLRCDPISGHDNLYWYRRVMGKEIKFLLHFVKESKQDESGMPNNRFLAERTGGTYSTLKVQPAELEDSGVYFCASSRQGMGYGYTFGSGTRLTVV.

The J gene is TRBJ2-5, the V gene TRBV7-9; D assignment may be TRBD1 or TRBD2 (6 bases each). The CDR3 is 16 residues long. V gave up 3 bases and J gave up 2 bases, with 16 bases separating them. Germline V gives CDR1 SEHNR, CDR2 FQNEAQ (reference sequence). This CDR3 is CASSFRRGVRQETQYF. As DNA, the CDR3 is TGTGCCAGCAGCTTCCGAAGGGGGGTTCGGCAAGAGACCCAGTACTTC.

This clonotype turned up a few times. The CDR3 spells CASTRTSFDIQYF. In DNA form, the CDR3 reads TGTGCCAGCACCCGGACTAGCTTTGACATTCAGTACTTC. The J gene is TRBJ2-4, the V gene TRBV6-2 or TRBV6-3; TRBD2 matches at 8 bases. The CDR3 has 13 amino acids. Germline V gene sequence: CDR1 MNHEY, CDR2 SVGEGT. V lost 7 bases, J lost 8 bases, and 7 bases stayed unmatched.

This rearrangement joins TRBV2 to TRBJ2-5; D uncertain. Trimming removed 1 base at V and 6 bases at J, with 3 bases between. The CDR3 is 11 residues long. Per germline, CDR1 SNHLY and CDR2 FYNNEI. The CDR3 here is CASSEGQTQYF. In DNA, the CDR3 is TGTGCCAGCAGTGAAGGCCAGACCCAGTACTTC.

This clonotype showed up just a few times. CDR3 nucleotides: TGTGCCAGCAGAGGATTCCGGGAGGACACTGAAGCTTTCTTT. This codes for CASRGFREDTEAFF. V usage is TRBV6-2 or TRBV6-3 and J usage is TRBJ1-1, with D unresolved. The CDR3 runs to 14 residues. V gave up 6 bases and J gave up 3 bases, with 14 bases separating them. Germline V gene lookup returns CDR1 MNHEY and CDR2 SVGEGT.

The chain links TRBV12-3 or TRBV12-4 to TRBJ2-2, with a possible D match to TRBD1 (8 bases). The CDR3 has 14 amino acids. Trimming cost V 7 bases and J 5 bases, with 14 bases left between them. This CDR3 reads CASMIQGGTGELFF. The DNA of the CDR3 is TGTGCCAGCATGATACAGGGGGGGACCGGGGAGCTGTTTTTT.

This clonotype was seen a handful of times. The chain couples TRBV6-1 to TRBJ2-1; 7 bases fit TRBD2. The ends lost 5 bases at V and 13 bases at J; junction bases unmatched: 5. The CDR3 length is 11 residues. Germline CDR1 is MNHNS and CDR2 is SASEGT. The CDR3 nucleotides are TGTGCCAGCAGTTTCCTAGCGGATCAGTTCTTC. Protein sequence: CASSFLADQFF.

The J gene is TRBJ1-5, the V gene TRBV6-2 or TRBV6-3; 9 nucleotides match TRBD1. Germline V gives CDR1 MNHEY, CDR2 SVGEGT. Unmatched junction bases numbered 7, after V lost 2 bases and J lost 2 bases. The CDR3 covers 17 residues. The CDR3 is CASSYPMDRGGNQPQHF. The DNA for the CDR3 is TGTGCCAGCAGTTACCCGATGGACAGGGGTGGCAATCAGCCCCAGCATTTT.